This entry lists 29 T cell receptor beta chains sequenced from one sample in a study of shared clonotypes between healthy human individuals (TCRdb year 2020). The method was the immunoSEQ multiplex PCR assay. TCRdb stores this immuneACCESS table with in-frame sequences only. Part of the clones is absent; in the studies checked, under half of the shortfall reflects unresolved V genes, and no reason is known for the rest. The sample table records some 1.4 million clones; more than 95% of these occur just once. Of the sample, over 1% is held by the ten largest clones. Sequenced: naive CD4+ T cells sorted from blood. The cell subset or site label of this sample denotes: CD45RA+ positively selected. All receptors come from a young man in good health.

This chain links TRBV4-3 with TRBJ1-2; D is perhaps TRBD1 (6 bases). CDR1 is LGHNA, CDR2 YSLEER, per germline. The V end lost 1 base, the J end lost 4 bases, and 19 bases lay between the germline ends. The CDR3 is 17 residues long. CDR3 DNA: TGCGCCAGCAGCCAAGTCCAAGGTCTAGGGACAACCTATGGCTACACCTTC. Its protein is CASSQVQGLGTTYGYTF.

This chain connects TRBV9 to TRBJ2-4; no reliable D call. The CDR3 runs to 9 residues. Trimming left V 4 bases short and J 8 bases short, with 1 base between. Germline-derived CDR1 and CDR2 are SGDLS and YYNGEE. As DNA, the CDR3 is TGTGCCAGCAGCTACATTCAGTACTTC. This encodes CASSYIQYF.

The V call is TRBV14, the J call TRBJ2-7, with a possible D match to TRBD1 (6 bases). V dropped 5 bases and J dropped 3 bases, with 11 bases sitting between them. Germline V gene sequence: CDR1 SGHDN, CDR2 FVKESK. The CDR3 loop spans 13 amino acids. CDR3 loop: CASSLGRGYEQYF. CDR3 nucleotide sequence: TGTGCCAGCAGCTTAGGCAGGGGCTACGAGCAGTACTTC.

A note on this clone: This same CDR3 is encoded by further DNA sequences in the sample. The chain couples TRBV5-1 to TRBJ2-5; D possibly corresponds to TRBD1 (6 bases). The germline V gene encodes CDR1 SGHRS and CDR2 YFSETQ. This CDR3 is built from 14 residues. Trimming removed 5 bases from V and 5 bases from J, with 16 bases in between. Written as DNA, the CDR3 is TGCGCCAGCAGTTCAGGCAGGGGTAGTGAGACCCAGTACTTC. Its protein is CASSSGRGSETQYF.

The chain combines TRBV7-9 with TRBJ2-5, with a possible D match to TRBD2 (6 bases). The CDR3 is made up of 15 amino acids. Germline V gene data show CDR1 as SEHNR and CDR2 as FQNEAQ (reference sequence). V was cut by 5 bases and J by 1 base, with 14 bases left in between. CDR3 loop: CASSLMGGTQETQYF. The CDR3 DNA reads TGTGCCAGCAGCCTCATGGGAGGAACCCAAGAGACCCAGTACTTC.

The chain is built from TRBV28 and TRBJ1-4, with 7 bases aligning to TRBD1. Per germline, CDR1 MDHEN and CDR2 SYDVKM. The CDR3 sequence is 16 residues long. With V trimmed by 2 bases and J by 3 bases, 6 bases remained unmatched. DNA of the CDR3: TGTGCCAGCAGTTTACGAACCGGGACAGCTAATGAAAAACTGTTTTTT. This encodes CASSLRTGTANEKLFF.

A word on this clone: The sample contains more than one DNA sequence encoding this CDR3. The chain carries TRBV19 and TRBJ1-2; D uncertain. Germline lookup yields CDR1 LNHDA and CDR2 SQIVND (reference sequence). The CDR3 totals 11 residues. V was clipped by 7 bases and J by 2 bases, with 5 bases between them. The CDR3 region has the DNA TGTGCCAGTATCGGAAACTATGGCTACACCTTC. Its translation: CASIGNYGYTF.

The chain recombines TRBV11-2 with TRBJ1-5, with a possible D match to TRBD1 (6 bases). Germline V gene sequence: CDR1 SGHAT, CDR2 FQNNGV. The length of the CDR3 is 16 residues. Between the trimmed V and J ends, which lost 5 bases and 0 bases, there was a span of 14 bases. DNA of the CDR3: TGTGCCAGCAGCCCGGTACAGGGCTATAGCAATCAGCCCCAGCATTTT. It translates to CASSPVQGYSNQPQHF.

Of note for this clone: Other DNA variants within this sample encode the same CDR3. The chain is built from TRBV29-1 and TRBJ2-7; possible D gene TRBD2, 6 bases. CDR3 length: 12 amino acids. Per the germline V gene, CDR1 is SQVTM and CDR2 is ANQGSEA. V lost 4 bases to trimming and J lost 3 bases, with 10 bases between them. The CDR3 loop reads CSVGVGGYEQYF. The DNA for the CDR3 is TGCAGCGTTGGCGTCGGGGGCTACGAGCAGTACTTC.

The rearrangement links TRBV5-4 to TRBJ2-3, with 9 bases fitting TRBD2. Germline V gene sequence: CDR1 SGHNT, CDR2 YYREEE (reference sequence). There are 16 residues in the CDR3. V lost 1 base, J lost 2 bases, and 5 bases stayed unmatched. CDR3 sequence: CASSLFTSGSTDTQYF. CDR3 DNA sequence: TGTGCCAGCAGCTTGTTTACTAGCGGGTCCACAGATACGCAGTATTTT.

This chain connects TRBV27 to TRBJ1-4; 8 bases fit TRBD1. Germline V gives CDR1 MNHEY, CDR2 SMNVEV (reference sequence). The CDR3 extends over 17 amino acids. Trimming removed 7 bases from V and 8 bases from J; junction bases left unmatched: 18. CDR3 region: CASKPGQDLSRMEKLFF. DNA of the CDR3: TGTGCCAGCAAACCGGGACAGGATTTAAGTCGCATGGAAAAACTGTTTTTT.

The chain joins TRBV13 to TRBJ2-2, with D unclear. The CDR3 runs to 14 residues. Trimming stripped 8 bases from V and 2 bases from J, with 12 bases between. Germline CDR1 and CDR2: PRHDT and FYEKMQ (reference sequence). The CDR3 protein is CASAVRSNTGELFF. For the CDR3, the DNA is TGTGCCAGCGCGGTGCGGAGCAACACCGGGGAGCTGTTTTTT.

V is TRBV14 and J is TRBJ1-4, with 12 positions matching TRBD1. From germline, CDR1 is SGHDN and CDR2 FVKESK. The junction had 7 bases not matched to a gene; V was cut back by 4 bases and J by 10 bases. This CDR3 comprises 15 residues. The CDR3 protein is CASSLRRDRGLKLFF. Written as DNA, the CDR3 is TGTGCCAGCAGCCTACGCCGGGACAGGGGGCTAAAACTGTTTTTT.

The chain has TRBV7-9 and TRBJ2-7; the D is unclear. This CDR3 region has 13 residues. V lost 6 bases, J lost 1 base, and 10 bases lay in between. Germline V gives CDR1 SEHNR, CDR2 FQNEAQ (reference sequence). CDR3 DNA: TGTGCCAGCAGGGACCGGACGTCCTACGAGCAGTACTTC. Protein sequence: CASRDRTSYEQYF.

This chain joins TRBV21-1 and TRBJ2-7; the D call TRBD1 from the table was never checked on the DNA. TRBV21-1 is a listed pseudogene. CDR3 length equals 14 residues. CDR3 amino acids: CASSQDRSSYEQYF. In DNA, the CDR3 is TGTGCCAGCAGCCAGGACAGAAGCTCCTACGAGCAGTACTTC.

The rearrangement uses TRBV7-9 and TRBJ2-7; 8 bases map to TRBD1. The CDR3 extends over 14 amino acids. The V and J ends lost 0 bases and 7 bases, in that order; junction bases with no gene match: 5. The germline gives CDR1 SEHNR, CDR2 FQNEAQ (reference sequence). The CDR3 sequence: CASSLAWTGREQYF. The CDR3 DNA is TGTGCCAGCAGCTTAGCGTGGACAGGGAGGGAGCAGTACTTC.

This chain connects TRBV18 to TRBJ1-3; a possible D gene is TRBD1 (6 bases). The V end lost 2 bases, the J end lost 2 bases, and 16 bases lay between the germline ends. CDR1 and CDR2 from the germline V gene are KGHSH and LQKENI. CDR3 size: 17 residues. As DNA, the CDR3 is TGTGCCAGCTCACCAGTTTCCACAGGGTTTACTGGAAACACCATATATTTT. Translating gives CASSPVSTGFTGNTIYF.

This clone was counted a single time. The chain carries TRBV11-3 and TRBJ2-1; 7 positions agree with TRBD2. In germline, CDR1 is SGHNT, CDR2 YENEEA. V lost 3 bases to trimming and J lost 5 bases; unmatched junction nucleotides: 4. The length of the CDR3 is 14 residues. CDR3 residues: CASSLGGTHNEQFF. Here the CDR3 DNA reads TGTGCCAGCAGCTTGGGGGGGACCCACAATGAGCAGTTCTTC. Combining the CDR3 with reference TRBV11-3 and TRBJ2-1 gives the whole variable domain EAGVVQSPRYKIIEKKQPVAFWCNPISGHNTLYWYLQNLGQGPELLIRYENEEAVDDSQLPKDRFSAERLKGVDSTLKIQPAELGDSAVYLCASSLGGTHNEQFFGPGTRLTVL.

The CDR3 sequence is CASSEGQEMRQLFTDSYNEQFF. CDR3 sequence (DNA): TGTGCCAGCAGCGAGGGTCAGGAAATGAGACAGCTCTTCACAGACTCCTACAATGAGCAGTTCTTC. This chain links TRBV2 with TRBJ2-1; either TRBD1 or TRBD2 may supply D (5 bases each). The CDR3 contains 22 residues. The V and J ends lost 6 bases and 0 bases respectively, with 33 bases between them. Germline CDR1 reads SNHLY; CDR2 reads FYNNEI.

The chain is built from TRBV6-1 and TRBJ2-1, with D possibly being TRBD1 (5 bases). V lost 2 bases and J 6 bases, leaving 17 bases between the germline ends. The V gene's germline CDR1 is MNHNS and CDR2 SASEGT. The CDR3 covers 16 residues. CDR3 sequence (DNA): TGTGCCAGCAGTGAAAGGTGGCGTCAAGGGGTCAATGAGCAGTTCTTC. It is translated as CASSERWRQGVNEQFF.

This rearrangement joins TRBV7-8 to TRBJ2-3, with D perhaps matching TRBD1 (6 bases). The V end lost 5 bases, the J end lost 2 bases, and 11 bases lay between the germline ends. The CDR3 is 14 residues long. Germline V gene sequence: CDR1 SGHVS, CDR2 FQNEAQ. As DNA, the CDR3 is TGTGCCAGCAGCGAGGACAGAGTCACAGATACGCAGTATTTT. It yields the protein CASSEDRVTDTQYF.

A single count supports this clone. The chain has TRBV18 and TRBJ1-5; D is perhaps TRBD1 (6 bases). From germline, CDR1 is KGHSH and CDR2 LQKENI. Trimming left V 2 bases short and J 0 bases short, with 11 bases between. The CDR3 consists of 16 residues. The CDR3 sequence: CASSPGGWSSNQPQHF. CDR3 nucleotides: TGTGCCAGCTCACCAGGGGGCTGGAGTAGCAATCAGCCCCAGCATTTT.

The V gene is TRBV6-1, the J gene TRBJ2-7, with D unresolved. Germline values: CDR1 MNHNS, CDR2 SASEGT. The CDR3 runs to 12 residues. V was clipped by 3 bases and J by 9 bases, with 12 bases between them. CDR3 sequence reads: CASSDRVAGQYF. The CDR3 region has the DNA TGTGCCAGCAGTGACCGAGTAGCCGGGCAGTACTTC.

This chain connects TRBV19 to TRBJ1-2; D is perhaps TRBD1 (5 bases). V lost 5 bases and J 8 bases, leaving 21 bases between the germline ends. The length of the CDR3 is 15 residues. Germline V gene lookup returns CDR1 LNHDA and CDR2 SQIVND (reference sequence). CDR3 sequence (DNA): TGTGCCAGTAGTCGACCTGGGGCAAGGGATGGGGGCTACACCTTC. It specifies CASSRPGARDGGYTF.

Worth noting for this clone: The sample carries other DNA sequences with the same CDR3. V usage is TRBV6-5 and J usage is TRBJ2-3; the D is unclear. V lost 0 bases and J 0 bases, leaving 4 bases between the germline ends. Per germline, CDR1 MNHEY and CDR2 SVGAGI. The CDR3 is 14 amino acids. The CDR3 here is CASSYSTSTDTQYF. The CDR3 region has the DNA TGTGCCAGCAGTTACTCTACGAGCACAGATACGCAGTATTTT.

The genes are TRBV7-2 and TRBJ1-3; the D is unclear. Germline V gives CDR1 SGHTA, CDR2 FQGNSA. The length of the CDR3 is 13 residues. Between the trimmed V and J ends, which lost 6 bases and 3 bases, there was a span of 9 bases. In DNA form, the CDR3 reads TGTGCCAGCAGTTTTGACCATGGAAACACCATATATTTT. Its protein is CASSFDHGNTIYF.

This chain joins TRBV2 and TRBJ2-3, with D possibly being TRBD1 or TRBD2 (6 bases each). V was pared by 6 bases and J by 0 bases, with 19 bases between. This CDR3 is 17 amino acids long. Per the germline V gene, CDR1 is SNHLY and CDR2 is FYNNEI. The CDR3 loop is CASRRGHLTVSTDTQYF. The DNA for the CDR3 is TGTGCCAGCAGGCGGGGACACCTGACTGTTAGCACAGATACGCAGTATTTT.

The chain recombines TRBV6-9 with TRBJ2-1; D may correspond to TRBD1 or TRBD2 (5 bases each). The CDR3 has 18 amino acids. Between the trimmed V and J ends, which lost 0 bases and 4 bases, there was a span of 19 bases. Germline CDR1 reads MNHGY; CDR2 reads SVAAGI. Here the CDR3 DNA reads TGTGCCAGCAGTTATTCGAAATGCCGGGACCGAAGGTACAATGAGCAGTTCTTC. This translates into CASSYSKCRDRRYNEQFF.

V usage is TRBV5-5 and J usage is TRBJ2-7, with a weak D call TRBD1 (5 bases). The V and J ends lost 4 bases and 3 bases respectively, with 11 bases between them. The CDR3 spans 13 residues. Germline CDR1 and CDR2: SGHKS and YYEKEE (reference sequence). The CDR3 reads CASSLLTDYEQYF. CDR3 in DNA: TGTGCCAGCAGCCTACTGACAGACTACGAGCAGTACTTC.